The 8 T cell receptor beta chains listed next were all sequenced from one sample in a study of shared clonotypes between healthy human individuals. The table came from immunoSEQ multiplex PCR; TCRdb's copy has only in-frame clones and leaves some out. The repertoire holds roughly 2.5 million clones, with just over 90% as singletons. The sequenced material came from naive CD4+ T cells sorted from blood. Subset of the sample: CD45RA+ positively selected. The origin of the receptors is a man between 18 and 35 years old in good health.

This rearrangement joins TRBV19 to TRBJ2-1, with TRBD1 identical over 10 bases. V shed 7 bases, J shed 3 bases, and the junction held 6 bases outside the gene matches. The germline V gene encodes CDR1 LNHDA and CDR2 SQIVND (reference sequence). The CDR3 length is 15 residues. The CDR3 nucleotides read TGTGCCAGTACCCTGGGACAGGGGAGCTACAATGAGCAGTTCTTC. It translates to CASTLGQGSYNEQFF.

V gene TRBV5-6 combines with J gene TRBJ2-2, with D possibly matching TRBD2 (6 bases). This CDR3 comprises 15 residues. V lost 5 bases and J 1 base, leaving 12 bases between the germline ends. Germline CDR1 is SGHDT and CDR2 is YYEEEE. As DNA, the CDR3 is TGTGCCAGCAGACTTGGGGGGATGAACACCGGGGAGCTGTTTTTT. It yields the protein CASRLGGMNTGELFF.

The J gene is TRBJ2-1, the V gene TRBV10-2; D tentatively fits TRBD1 or TRBD2 (5 bases each). Trimming left V 1 base short and J 4 bases short, with 11 bases between. This CDR3 has 15 amino acids. Germline lookup yields CDR1 WSHSY and CDR2 SAAADI. The CDR3 reads CASSEWGFGYNEQFF. The CDR3, as DNA: TGCGCCAGCAGTGAGTGGGGGTTCGGGTACAATGAGCAGTTCTTC.

The genes are TRBV2 and TRBJ2-3, with D uncertain. The V gene's germline CDR1 is SNHLY and CDR2 FYNNEI. There are 14 residues in the CDR3. Trimming took 4 bases from V and 4 from J, leaving 12 bases between them. The DNA for the CDR3 is TGTGCCAGCAGTGCCTTAGCCCCACCAGATACGCAGTATTTT. Translation gives CASSALAPPDTQYF.

The chain couples TRBV5-4 to TRBJ2-1; TRBD1 agrees at 9 bases. The V gene end was trimmed by 0 bases and the J gene end by 4 bases; junction bases not matched to a gene: 2. Per germline, CDR1 SGHNT and CDR2 YYREEE (reference sequence). This CDR3 is 15 amino acids long. CDR3 sequence (DNA): TGTGCCAGCAGCTTGGGGGACAGGGCTTACAATGAGCAGTTCTTC. As protein: CASSLGDRAYNEQFF.

The genes are TRBV6-5 and TRBJ2-2; a possible D gene is TRBD2 (7 bases). The CDR3 has 15 amino acids. V lost 4 bases to trimming and J lost 0 bases, with 9 bases between them. Germline V gives CDR1 MNHEY, CDR2 SVGAGI. The CDR3 here is CASSLGGANTGELFF. CDR3 DNA: TGTGCCAGCAGTTTAGGGGGGGCGAACACCGGGGAGCTGTTTTTT.

This chain joins TRBV28 and TRBJ1-2; D gene ambiguous. The CDR3 has 13 amino acids. V was cut by 3 bases and J by 7 bases, with 12 bases left in between. Per the germline V gene, CDR1 is MDHEN and CDR2 is SYDVKM. The CDR3 coding sequence is TGTGCCAGCAGTTTCTCGGGGAGAAGTGGCTACACCTTC. This codes for CASSFSGRSGYTF.

The genes are TRBV14 and TRBJ2-5, with D uncertain. Germline lookup yields CDR1 SGHDN and CDR2 FVKESK. The CDR3 runs to 12 residues. Trimming stripped 2 bases from V and 6 bases from J, with 7 bases between. This CDR3 reads CASSQWEKTQYF. The CDR3 bases are TGTGCCAGCAGCCAATGGGAAAAGACCCAGTACTTC.